This TCR beta chain was observed in a study of blood T cell repertoires in COVID-19. Study summary: Acute and convalescent COVID-19 samples came from the United States, Italy and Spain. The analysed material was cDNA or gDNA that came from T cells, B-cell-depleted T cells, or PBMCs.

The table lists this clone with a count of one. Authors' methods: Amplifying reference gene primers gave estimates of nucleated cell counts. Some clones are missing from TCRdb's copy, which holds only in-frame ones; the method was immunoSEQ multiplex PCR. The V and J calls and clone size are taken from that table; D and trimming were inferred from the DNA. Here the sample spans approximately 100,000 clones, 75% to 90% being singletons. The CDR3 extends over 13 amino acids. Germline CDR1 and CDR2: MNHEY and SVGAGI. V lost 2 bases, J lost 2 bases, and 6 bases lay in between. The TCR originated in an elderly man with acute or convalescent COVID-19. This chain uses TRBV6-5 with TRBJ2-5; D is unresolved. The sample consisted of peripheral blood. Written as DNA, the CDR3 is TGTGCCAGCAGTTACCCGGGTCAAGAGACCCAGTACTTC. Protein sequence: CASSYPGQETQYF.